This T cell receptor beta chain was sequenced during a study of blood T cell repertoires in COVID-19. Whole-study context: The study drew acute and convalescent COVID-19 samples from the United States, Italy and Spain.

The junction had 9 bases not matched to a gene; V was cut back by 0 bases and J by 3 bases. Germline CDR1 LGHDT, CDR2 YNNKEL (reference sequence). The length of the CDR3 is 17 residues. In the authors' methods: Quantification of nucleated cells was approximated via reference gene primer amplification. Only in-frame clones appear in the TCRdb table, and some are missing; sequencing was by immunoSEQ multiplex PCR. The DNA was the basis for D and trimming; V, J and clone size are from that table. The data hold over 350,000 clones, with roughly 85% observed a single time. The participants were between about 18 and 100 years old and came from some 23 US areas. Cohorts were determined from participant-reported clinical history.

The chain links TRBV3-1 (or the pseudogene TRBV3-2) to TRBJ2-7; 9 nucleotides agree with TRBD2. The TCR originated in a woman younger than 30 with acute COVID-19. Sequenced sample: PBMCs or T cells enriched from blood (not recorded which). The CDR3 nucleotides are TGTGCCAGCAGCCAAGATCGTCTAGCGGGGACTTACTACGAGCAGTACTTC. This gives the protein CASSQDRLAGTYYEQYF.